The present TCR beta chain was sequenced within a study of blood T cell repertoires in COVID-19. Background on the study: Both acute and convalescent COVID-19 samples were obtained from the United States, Italy and Spain.

Original analysis: Nucleated cell number was recorded as an estimate derived from reference gene primer amplification. Clones were read by immunoSEQ multiplex PCR, and TCRdb kept only the in-frame ones, dropping some. That table gives V, J and clone size, and the DNA gave D and trimming. This table has around 30,000 clones, about 89% appearing once. This CDR3 region has 14 residues. CDR1 and CDR2 from the germline V gene are SEHNR and FQNEAQ (reference sequence). Deletions cut 5 bases from V and 3 bases from J, with 14 bases between. This TCR was sampled from a human donor in a cohort sampled during active COVID-19. Sequencing input: peripheral blood. The chain has TRBV7-9 and TRBJ2-7; D possibly corresponds to TRBD1 (5 bases). In DNA, the CDR3 is TGTGCCAGCAGCCCAGGGTTGGCAGTCTACGAGCAGTACGTC. Its translation: CASSPGLAVYEQYV.